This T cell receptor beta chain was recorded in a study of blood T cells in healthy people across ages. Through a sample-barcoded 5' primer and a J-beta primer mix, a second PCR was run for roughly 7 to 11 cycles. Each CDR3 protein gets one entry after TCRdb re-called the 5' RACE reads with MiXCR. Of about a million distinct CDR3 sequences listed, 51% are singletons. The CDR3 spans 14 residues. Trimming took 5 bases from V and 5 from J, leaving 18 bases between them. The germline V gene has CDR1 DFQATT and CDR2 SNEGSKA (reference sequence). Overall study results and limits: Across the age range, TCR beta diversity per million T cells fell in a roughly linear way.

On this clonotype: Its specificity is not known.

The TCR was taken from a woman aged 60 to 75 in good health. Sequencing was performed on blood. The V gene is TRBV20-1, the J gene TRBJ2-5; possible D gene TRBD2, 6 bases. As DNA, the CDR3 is TGCAGTGCTCCAAGGCCCCTTCGGGGGGAGACCCAGTACTTC. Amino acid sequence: CSAPRPLRGETQYF.